This TCR beta chain was captured in a study of blood T cell repertoires in COVID-19. Study in general: Acute-phase and convalescent COVID-19 samples originated in the United States, Italy and Spain. From T cells, B-cell-depleted T cells, or PBMCs came the material, which was cDNA or gDNA.

Authors' analysis steps: Reference gene primer amplification gave nucleated cell count estimates. Sequencing was performed with immunoSEQ multiplex PCR; in TCRdb, only in-frame clones are kept and a portion is missing. The V and J calls and clone size are taken from that table; D and trimming were inferred from the DNA. The sample includes 100,000 to 150,000 clones, approximately 84% seen only once; the top ten take about 18%. V trimming: 2 bases; J trimming: 7 bases; junction bases outside the gene matches: 10. This CDR3 is 16 amino acids long. Germline lookup yields CDR1 SGHAT and CDR2 FQNNGV. The clonotype comes from an elderly woman with acute or convalescent COVID-19. The chain uses TRBV11-2 and TRBJ2-1, with TRBD2 identical over 8 bases. Sequences were obtained from peripheral blood. Here the CDR3 DNA reads TGTGCCAGCAGCTTACTCGGGGGGGAGAATATGAATGAGCAGTTCTTC. Protein product: CASSLLGGENMNEQFF.